This entry concerns a single T cell receptor (beta chain). The junction differs from germline at one of its ends, possibly a read error. Germline V gene data show CDR1 as MNHGY and CDR2 as SVAAGI. The CDR3 loop spans 15 amino acids. This sample was included in a study of T cell changes during pregnancy in multiple sclerosis. Assay used: immunoSEQ multiplex PCR; TCRdb lists only in-frame clones, some missing. This sample has some 96,000 clones, with around 93% found just once. This TCR was sampled from a female donor with multiple sclerosis, enrolled in a pregnancy study. The gene calls are TRBV6-9 and TRBJ1-5; 8 bases fit TRBD1. Sequencing used peripheral blood, obtained after pregnancy. This chain's CDR3 is CASSYSSGGKQPQHF. The CDR3 nucleotides are TGTGCCAGCAGTTATTCCTCAGGGGGCAAACAGCCCCAGCATTTT.